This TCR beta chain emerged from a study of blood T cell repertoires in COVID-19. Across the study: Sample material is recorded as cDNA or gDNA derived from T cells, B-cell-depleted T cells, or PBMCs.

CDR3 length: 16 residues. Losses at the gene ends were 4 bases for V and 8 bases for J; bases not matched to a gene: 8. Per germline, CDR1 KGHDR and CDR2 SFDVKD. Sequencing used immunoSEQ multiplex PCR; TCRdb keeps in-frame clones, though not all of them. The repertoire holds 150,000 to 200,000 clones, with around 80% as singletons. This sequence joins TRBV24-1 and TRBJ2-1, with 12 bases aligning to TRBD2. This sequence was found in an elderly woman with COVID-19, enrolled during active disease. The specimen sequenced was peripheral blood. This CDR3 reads CATSDPSGRGLYEQFF. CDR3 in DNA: TGTGCCACCAGTGACCCTAGCGGGAGGGGTTTGTATGAGCAGTTCTTC.